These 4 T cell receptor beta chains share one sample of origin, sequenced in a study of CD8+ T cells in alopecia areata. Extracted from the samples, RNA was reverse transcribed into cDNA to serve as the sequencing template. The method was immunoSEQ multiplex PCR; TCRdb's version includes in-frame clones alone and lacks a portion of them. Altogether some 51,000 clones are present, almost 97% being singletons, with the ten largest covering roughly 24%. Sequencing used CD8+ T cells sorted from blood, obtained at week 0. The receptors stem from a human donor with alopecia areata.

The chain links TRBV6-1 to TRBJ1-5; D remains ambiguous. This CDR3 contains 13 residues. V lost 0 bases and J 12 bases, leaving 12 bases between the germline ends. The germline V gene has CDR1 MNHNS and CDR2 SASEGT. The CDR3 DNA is TGTGCCAGCAGTGAAGCGAACCCGGCCCTCCAGCATTTT. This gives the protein CASSEANPALQHF.

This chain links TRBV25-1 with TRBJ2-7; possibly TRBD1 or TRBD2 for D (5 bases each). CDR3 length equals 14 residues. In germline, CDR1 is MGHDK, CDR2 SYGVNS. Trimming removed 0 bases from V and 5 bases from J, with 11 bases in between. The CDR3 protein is CASSEYRDGHEQYF. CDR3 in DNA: TGTGCCAGCAGTGAATACAGGGACGGTCACGAGCAGTACTTC.

The CDR3 DNA sequence: TGCAGCGTTGTACAGGTCGGGCCCGAGCAGTACTTC. It codes for CSVVQVGPEQYF. This chain connects TRBV29-1 to TRBJ2-7; possible D gene TRBD1, 5 bases. The germline CDR1 and CDR2 sequences are SQVTM and ANQGSEA. The CDR3 extends over 12 amino acids. V dropped 4 bases and J dropped 6 bases, with 13 bases sitting between them.

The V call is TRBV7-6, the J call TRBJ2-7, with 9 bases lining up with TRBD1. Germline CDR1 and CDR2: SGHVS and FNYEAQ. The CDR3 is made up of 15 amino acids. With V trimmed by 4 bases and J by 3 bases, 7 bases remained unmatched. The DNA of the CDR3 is TGTGCCAGCAGCTCGGGACAGGGAAAGCTCTACGAGCAGTACTTC. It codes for CASSSGQGKLYEQYF.